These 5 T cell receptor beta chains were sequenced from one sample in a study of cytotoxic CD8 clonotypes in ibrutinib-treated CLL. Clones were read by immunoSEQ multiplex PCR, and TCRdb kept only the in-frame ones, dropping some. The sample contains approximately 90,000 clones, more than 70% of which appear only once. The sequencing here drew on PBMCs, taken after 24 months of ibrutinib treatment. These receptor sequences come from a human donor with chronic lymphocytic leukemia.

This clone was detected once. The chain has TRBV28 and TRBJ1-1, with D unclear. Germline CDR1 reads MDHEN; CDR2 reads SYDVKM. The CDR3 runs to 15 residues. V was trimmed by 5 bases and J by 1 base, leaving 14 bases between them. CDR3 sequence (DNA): TGTGCCAGCAGTCTCCAGTTAGAGGCGAACACTGAAGCTTTCTTT. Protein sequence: CASSLQLEANTEAFF.

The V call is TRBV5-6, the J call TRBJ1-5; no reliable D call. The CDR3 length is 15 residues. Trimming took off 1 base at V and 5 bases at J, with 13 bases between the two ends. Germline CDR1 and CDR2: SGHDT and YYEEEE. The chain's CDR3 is CASSLNRRVDQPQHF. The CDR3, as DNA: TGTGCCAGCAGCTTGAACCGGAGGGTGGATCAGCCCCAGCATTTT. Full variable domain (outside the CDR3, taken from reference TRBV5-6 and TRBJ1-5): DAGVTQSPTHLIKTRGQQVTLRCSPKSGHDTVSWYQQALGQGPQFIFQYYEEEERQRGNFPDRFSGHQFPNYSSELNVNALLLGDSALYLCASSLNRRVDQPQHFGDGTRLSIL.

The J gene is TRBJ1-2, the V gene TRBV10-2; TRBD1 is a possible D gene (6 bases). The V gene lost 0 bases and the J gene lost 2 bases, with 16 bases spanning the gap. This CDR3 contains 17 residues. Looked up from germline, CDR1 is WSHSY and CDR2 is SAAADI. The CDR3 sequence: CASSESPQGRSNYGYTF. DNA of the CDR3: TGCGCCAGCAGTGAGTCGCCACAGGGACGATCCAACTATGGCTACACCTTC.

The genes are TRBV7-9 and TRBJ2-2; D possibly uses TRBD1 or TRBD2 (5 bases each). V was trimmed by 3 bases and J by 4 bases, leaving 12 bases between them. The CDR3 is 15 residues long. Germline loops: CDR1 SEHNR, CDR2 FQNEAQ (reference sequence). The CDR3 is CASSLVAGTTGELFF. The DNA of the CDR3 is TGTGCCAGCAGCTTGGTCGCAGGGACCACCGGGGAGCTGTTTTTT.

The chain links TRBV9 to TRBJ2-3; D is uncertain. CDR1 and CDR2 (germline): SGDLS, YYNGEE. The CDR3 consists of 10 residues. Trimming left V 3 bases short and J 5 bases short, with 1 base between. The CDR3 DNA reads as TGTGCCAGCAGCGAAGATACGCAGTATTTT. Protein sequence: CASSEDTQYF.